Described below is a single T cell receptor (beta chain) sequence and its context. At a deep level, the assay was run. Here immunoSEQ multiplex PCR was the method, and the copy in TCRdb shows in-frame clones only, minus some. The sample carries millions of clones, approximately 95% recorded once. CDR3 length equals 20 residues. In germline, CDR1 is MNHEY, CDR2 SMNVEV (reference sequence). Trimming stripped 0 bases from V and 2 bases from J, with 26 bases between. This record belongs to a study of shared clonotypes between healthy human individuals. The specimen sequenced was naive CD4+ T cells from PBMCs. Subset of the sample: CD45RA+ positively selected. The receptor was derived from a man in his late teens or twenties in good health. Some clones in this sample may be carry-over from other donors' samples. The V gene is TRBV27, the J gene TRBJ2-7; either TRBD1 or TRBD2 may fit D (5 bases each). CDR3 sequence reads: CASSLSRRDQARRIPYEQYF. CDR3 nucleotides: TGTGCCAGCAGTTTATCGAGAAGGGACCAGGCCCGACGGATCCCCTACGAGCAGTACTTC.